This T cell receptor (beta chain) was observed in a study of vaccination and CD4 T cells after COVID-19. Overall study: The cells in question were stimulated using overlapping spike peptides derived from SARS-CoV-2, HCoV-NL63, HCoV-OC43 and HCoV-229E.

Stated treatment: roughly 10-day PBMC culture with coronavirus spike peptide pools or control peptides (ViraFEST assay). ViraFEST grew antigen-specific T cells using peptide pools, then sequenced TCRs. It was with approximately 9.7 IU/ml IL-2 and roughly 9.1 ug/ml peptide pools that 1.5 million to 2.5 million PBMCs per well were cultured. Remarks on this clonotype: What it binds is unknown.

This CDR3 spans 15 amino acids. Looked up from germline, CDR1 is MGHDK and CDR2 is SYGVNS. With 6 bases removed from V and 7 bases from J, the gap between germline ends came to 21 bases. Sequencing of cultured CD4+ T cell DNA used the Oncomine TCR Beta short-read assay. TCRdb ran MiXCR on the PCR reads and lists one entry per CDR3 protein. Among about 12,000 distinct CDR3 sequences listed, roughly 27% were seen once. The sample consisted of CD4+ T cells from blood, cultured in vitro, taken before SARS-CoV-2 vaccination. The TCR comes from a human donor who received a COVID-19 vaccine. The chain is built from TRBV25-1 and TRBJ1-2; possibly TRBD1 for D (5 bases). The CDR3 sequence is CASSLLGTKQSGYTF. CDR3 coding DNA: TGTGCCAGCAGCCTCCTCGGGACGAAGCAGAGTGGCTACACCTTC.